This T cell receptor beta chain was identified during a study of T-cell memory formation after mild COVID-19. 5'RACE with constant-segment primers built TCRalpha and TCRbeta cDNA libraries with UMIs. TCRdb fed the 5' RACE reads into MiXCR, producing one record per CDR3 protein. The sample holds roughly 580,000 distinct CDR3 sequences, roughly 18% seen once. The V end was cut by 0 bases, the J end by 7 bases, with 14 bases between. The CDR3 contains 15 residues. Germline CDR1 and CDR2: SGHNT and YYREEE (reference sequence). Comments on this clonotype: What it binds is not known.

Overall study findings and caveats: CD4+ clones that contracted lay mainly in CM and EM; CD8+ ones lay in EMRA. Pre-infection memory carried some responding clones, suggesting that cross-reactive memory joined. Among clones contracting day 15 to 85, CD4/CD8 was balanced, whereas later expanders leaned CD4+.

Specimen: PBMCs or a T cell subset sorted from them (not recorded which). The chain uses TRBV5-4 and TRBJ2-1; possibly TRBD1 or TRBD2 for D (5 bases each). The clonotype originates from an adult woman who had mild COVID-19 (a few samples of this study predate the infection). Cell type and time point are not known. The CDR3 bases are TGTGCCAGCAGCTTGGGGATTGTGAGGGGAAATGAGCAGTTCTTC. It encodes CASSLGIVRGNEQFF.